The 24 T cell receptor beta chains below come from one sample, sequenced in a study of T cell responses to AZD1222 COVID-19 vaccine. Repertoires were generated with immunoSEQ multiplex PCR, while TCRdb's copy carries only in-frame clones and drops some. The table shows around 99,000 clones, with just over 90% occurring only once. Here the sequenced sample was peripheral blood, taken on day 0 of AZD1222 vaccination. These receptors were obtained from an adult in good health.

Only one count was recorded for this clone. The V gene is TRBV7-2, the J gene TRBJ1-6; the D gene is possibly TRBD1 (6 bases). There are 16 residues in the CDR3. V lost 1 base, J lost 7 bases, and 14 bases lay in between. Germline values: CDR1 SGHTA, CDR2 FQGNSA. The CDR3 DNA reads as TGTGCCAGCAGCTTAGAGGGCCTAGGGGGGAATTCACCCCTCCACTTT. Translated: CASSLEGLGGNSPLHF.

This chain connects TRBV5-1 to TRBJ1-1; D may be TRBD1 (5 bases). Trimming stripped 0 bases from V and 0 bases from J, with 9 bases between. This CDR3 region has 15 residues. Germline assignment: CDR1 SGHRS and CDR2 YFSETQ. The DNA for the CDR3 is TGCGCCAGCAGCTTGGCCGCAGGGATGAACACTGAAGCTTTCTTT. It yields the protein CASSLAAGMNTEAFF.

This chain joins TRBV7-2 and TRBJ1-4; D perhaps matches TRBD1 (5 bases). Trimming took 5 bases from V and 4 from J, leaving 14 bases between them. Looked up from germline, CDR1 is SGHTA and CDR2 is FQGNSA. The CDR3 loop spans 15 amino acids. The CDR3 sequence is CASSEGLNSNEKLFF. CDR3 nucleotides: TGTGCCAGCAGCGAGGGACTGAACAGTAATGAAAAACTGTTTTTT.

The rearrangement links TRBV2 to TRBJ2-7; no reliable D call. Trimming left V 4 bases short and J 5 bases short, with 12 bases between. This CDR3 has 13 residues. CDR1 is SNHLY and CDR2 is FYNNEI in the germline V gene. The CDR3 sequence: CASSGLGLHEQYF. CDR3 bases: TGTGCCAGCAGTGGACTCGGCCTCCACGAGCAGTACTTC. Full variable domain (missing parts from reference TRBV2 and TRBJ2-7): EPEVTQTPSHQVTQMGQEVILRCVPISNHLYFYWYRQILGQKVEFLVSFYNNEISEKSEIFDDQFSVERPDGSNFTLKIRSTKLEDSAMYFCASSGLGLHEQYFGPGTRLTVT.

This clone has just one count. The V gene is TRBV7-8, the J gene TRBJ1-1; D might be TRBD1 (5 bases). Per germline, CDR1 SGHVS and CDR2 FQNEAQ. This CDR3 has 13 residues. The ends were cut back, 5 bases at V and 6 bases at J, with 13 bases in the middle. CDR3 bases: TGTGCCAGCAGCCCAGGGCGAAGTCCTGAAGCTTTCTTT. Its protein is CASSPGRSPEAFF.

This clone was picked up one time. V usage is TRBV2 and J usage is TRBJ2-3; no reliable D call. V lost 6 bases, J lost 8 bases, and 12 bases lay in between. The germline V gene has CDR1 SNHLY and CDR2 FYNNEI. The CDR3 totals 12 residues. CDR3: CASSATLGTQYF. The CDR3 nucleotides read TGTGCCAGCAGCGCAACGCTAGGTACGCAGTATTTT.

The chain carries TRBV4-1 and TRBJ2-3, with 7 bases identical to TRBD1. With 0 bases clipped from V and 4 bases from J, the junction kept 10 bases outside the gene matches. The CDR3 contains 17 residues. From germline, CDR1 is MGHRA and CDR2 YSYEKL. CDR3 residues: CASSQDYEGGPPDTQYF. For the CDR3, the DNA is TGCGCCAGCAGCCAAGATTACGAAGGGGGCCCCCCAGATACGCAGTATTTT.

The chain has TRBV15 and TRBJ1-6; no definite D call. In germline, CDR1 is LNHNV, CDR2 YYDKDF (reference sequence). Trimming removed 0 bases from V and 9 bases from J, with 9 bases in between. The CDR3 is 14 amino acids. This CDR3 is CATSRDISSSPLHF. DNA of the CDR3: TGTGCCACCAGCAGAGATATATCTAGTTCACCCCTCCACTTT.

The chain employs TRBV11-2 and TRBJ1-5; tentatively, D is TRBD1 (6 bases). CDR1 and CDR2 from the germline V gene are SGHAT and FQNNGV. The CDR3 extends over 14 amino acids. Trimming shortened V by 5 bases and J by 6 bases, and 14 bases separated the two germline ends. In DNA, the CDR3 is TGTGCCAGCAGCCTAAACAGGGTCGGTCAGCCCCAGCATTTT. Protein sequence: CASSLNRVGQPQHF.

The rearrangement joins TRBV15 to TRBJ1-1; the D gene is possibly TRBD1 (6 bases). Germline-derived CDR1 and CDR2 are LNHNV and YYDKDF (reference sequence). The V end was cut by 3 bases, the J end by 6 bases, with 8 bases between. The CDR3 runs 12 residues. This CDR3 reads CATSRKGAEAFF. CDR3 DNA sequence: TGTGCCACCAGCAGGAAGGGGGCTGAAGCTTTCTTT.

The rearrangement joins TRBV27 to TRBJ1-5; 8 nucleotides align to TRBD1. The CDR3 loop spans 15 amino acids. Germline V gene data show CDR1 as MNHEY and CDR2 as SMNVEV (reference sequence). V dropped 5 bases and J dropped 6; count of bases not matched to a gene: 9. CDR3 DNA sequence: TGTGCCAGCAGTCCCGGACAGGGAGGGGGTCAGCCCCAGCATTTT. Protein product: CASSPGQGGGQPQHF.

The chain carries TRBV6-5 and TRBJ2-2; D not certain. CDR3 length: 14 amino acids. Germline V gene lookup returns CDR1 MNHEY and CDR2 SVGAGI. Trimming shortened V by 2 bases and J by 3 bases, and 7 bases separated the two germline ends. CDR3 DNA sequence: TGTGCCAGCAGTTACCCGGACGACACCGGGGAGCTGTTTTTT. Protein: CASSYPDDTGELFF.

V usage is TRBV6-5 and J usage is TRBJ2-7; 7 bases are a match to TRBD1. Germline V gene lookup returns CDR1 MNHEY and CDR2 SVGAGI. J lost 3 bases, V lost 7 bases, and 6 bases had no gene match. The CDR3 is 13 residues long. CDR3 in amino acids: CASIGPGGYEQYF. The DNA for the CDR3 is TGTGCCAGCATAGGGCCAGGGGGCTACGAGCAGTACTTC.

The CDR3 protein is CASSLTASGPTEQYF. The CDR3 DNA reads TGTGCCAGCAGCTTAACCGCTAGCGGACCTACAGAGCAGTACTTC. The V gene is TRBV7-3, the J gene TRBJ2-7; 7 nucleotides agree with TRBD2. CDR3 length equals 15 residues. The V segment lost 0 bases and the J segment 7 bases; nucleotides outside the gene matches: 9. The germline V gene has CDR1 SGHTA and CDR2 FQGTGA.

A single count supports this clone. The chain links TRBV3-1 (or the pseudogene TRBV3-2) to TRBJ1-1; D gene unclear. V was shortened by 1 base and J by 7 bases, with 7 bases between the two germline ends. Germline V gene lookup returns CDR1 LGHDT and CDR2 YNNKEL (reference sequence). The CDR3 is made up of 12 amino acids. The CDR3 coding sequence is TGTGCCAGCAGCCAAGTTTCAGGTGAAGCTTTCTTT. Amino acids: CASSQVSGEAFF.

The genes are TRBV19 and TRBJ2-3; no reliable D call. The CDR3 contains 14 residues. Germline V gene lookup returns CDR1 LNHDA and CDR2 SQIVND (reference sequence). V lost 3 bases to trimming and J lost 4 bases, with 11 bases between them. The chain's CDR3 is CASSIVILSDTQYF. CDR3 in DNA: TGTGCCAGTAGTATTGTTATACTATCAGATACGCAGTATTTT. Combining the CDR3 with reference TRBV19 and TRBJ2-3 gives the whole variable domain DGGITQSPKYLFRKEGQNVTLSCEQNLNHDAMYWYRQDPGQGLRLIYYSQIVNDFQKGDIAEGYSVSREKKESFPLTVTSAQKNPTAFYLCASSIVILSDTQYFGPGTRLTVL.

About this clone: The same CDR3 also results from other DNA sequences found in this sample. The chain recombines TRBV27 with TRBJ1-4, with D possibly matching TRBD1 (5 bases). CDR3 size: 14 residues. CDR1 is MNHEY and CDR2 is SMNVEV in the germline V gene (reference sequence). Trimming removed 3 bases at V and 3 bases at J, with 8 bases between. CDR3 DNA sequence: TGTGCCAGCAGTTTCGGACAAGCTAATGAAAAACTGTTTTTT. This translates into CASSFGQANEKLFF. Full variable domain (remainder filled in from reference TRBV27 and TRBJ1-4): EAQVTQNPRYLITVTGKKLTVTCSQNMNHEYMSWYRQDPGLGLRQIYYSMNVEVTDKGDVPEGYKVSRKEKRNFPLILESPSPNQTSLYFCASSFGQANEKLFFGSGTQLSVL.

V usage is TRBV30 and J usage is TRBJ2-3, with a weak D call TRBD2 (6 bases). Per germline, CDR1 GTSNPN and CDR2 SVGIG (reference sequence). The CDR3 is made up of 14 amino acids. CDR3 bases: TGTGCTTTGACTAGAGGGAGCAGAACAGATACGCAGTATTTT. Protein: CALTRGSRTDTQYF.

The V and J genes are TRBV14 and TRBJ2-2; D not resolved. The V end lost 0 bases, the J end lost 7 bases, and 6 bases lay between the germline ends. This CDR3 is 13 amino acids long. The germline gives CDR1 SGHDN, CDR2 FVKESK. CDR3 loop: CASSQDRGGELFF. CDR3 bases: TGTGCCAGCAGCCAAGATAGAGGCGGGGAGCTGTTTTTT.

The rearrangement joins TRBV4-1 to TRBJ1-6, with a tentative D call TRBD1 (5 bases). Germline V gives CDR1 MGHRA, CDR2 YSYEKL. CDR3 length: 18 residues. Trimming took 2 bases from V and 9 from J, leaving 23 bases between them. The CDR3 region is CASSQSGMGVGTSSPLHF. CDR3 DNA: TGCGCCAGCAGCCAATCCGGAATGGGGGTTGGCACAAGTTCACCCCTCCACTTT.

The J gene is TRBJ1-5, the V gene TRBV13; D is unresolved. In germline, CDR1 is PRHDT, CDR2 FYEKMQ (reference sequence). This CDR3 spans 12 amino acids. Trimming stripped 5 bases from V and 4 bases from J, with 6 bases between. The CDR3 DNA is TGTGCCAGCAGCCGGGGAAATCAGCCCCAGCATTTT. Translation gives CASSRGNQPQHF. The full variable domain, rest sourced from reference TRBV13 and TRBJ1-5, is AAGVIQSPRHLIKEKRETATLKCYPIPRHDTVYWYQQGPGQDPQFLISFYEKMQSDKGSIPDRFSAQQFSDYHSELNMSSLELGDSALYFCASSRGNQPQHFGDGTRLSIL.

J is TRBJ2-2 and V is TRBV11-3, with 8 bases identical to TRBD2. There are 17 residues in the CDR3. Trimming took 4 bases from V and 4 from J; bases not matched to a gene: 11. In germline, CDR1 is SGHNT, CDR2 YENEEA. The CDR3 DNA sequence: TGTGCCAGCAGCTCCCGGCAGCGGGAGTTTAGCACCGGGGAGCTGTTTTTT. Translating gives CASSSRQREFSTGELFF.

The chain recombines TRBV10-2 with TRBJ2-7; D call uncertain. The length of the CDR3 is 13 residues. Germline CDR1 and CDR2: WSHSY and SAAADI. Trimming left V 3 bases short and J 4 bases short, with 10 bases between. This chain's CDR3 is CASSDTPGYEQYF. CDR3 nucleotides: TGCGCCAGCAGTGATACTCCGGGTTACGAGCAGTACTTC.

The V gene is TRBV7-9, the J gene TRBJ1-5; possible D gene TRBD1, 5 bases. The CDR3 covers 14 residues. Germline V lookup: CDR1 SEHNR, CDR2 FQNEAQ (reference sequence). Trimming took off 9 bases at V and 2 bases at J, with 14 bases between the two ends. In DNA form, the CDR3 reads TGTGCCAGTCAGGGCCATGGAGGCAATCAGCCCCAGCATTTT. Its translation: CASQGHGGNQPQHF.